What follows are 30 T cell receptor beta chains derived from one specimen sequenced in a study of blood T cell repertoires in COVID-19. Some clones are missing from TCRdb's copy, which holds only in-frame ones; the method was immunoSEQ multiplex PCR. The data show 200,000 to 250,000 clones, approximately 80% seen once. The sample taken for sequencing was PBMCs or T cells enriched from blood (not recorded which). The receptors derive from a woman aged 55-75 years who had recovered from COVID-19.

CDR3 nucleotides: TGTGCCAGCAGCCAAATGGCCCTCGGACAGGGCGTACTGGGCTACACCTTC. It yields the protein CASSQMALGQGVLGYTF. The rearrangement uses TRBV4-2 and TRBJ1-2; TRBD1 matches at 8 bases. With 2 bases clipped from V and 8 bases from J, the junction kept 16 bases outside the gene matches. This CDR3 contains 17 residues. CDR1 is LGHNA, CDR2 YNFKEQ, per germline.

This chain links TRBV4-3 with TRBJ1-5; possibly TRBD1 for D (6 bases). The CDR3 is 14 residues long. Germline V lookup: CDR1 LGHNA, CDR2 YSLEER. Trimming took 4 bases from V and 7 from J, leaving 14 bases between them. The CDR3 protein is CASSRNREGQPQHF. The CDR3 DNA is TGCGCCAGCAGCCGAAACAGGGAGGGGCAGCCCCAGCATTTT.

This chain uses TRBV3-1 (or the pseudogene TRBV3-2) with TRBJ1-2, with TRBD1 as a possible D gene (5 bases). Germline assignment: CDR1 LGHDT and CDR2 YNNKEL (reference sequence). The CDR3 consists of 15 residues. V was pared by 2 bases and J by 4 bases, with 14 bases between. As DNA, the CDR3 is TGTGCCAGCAGCCAACATCCAGGGTATTCCTATGGCTACACCTTC. Its protein product is CASSQHPGYSYGYTF.

The rearrangement joins TRBV7-2 to TRBJ1-2; 7 nucleotides agree with TRBD1. Germline V CDR1 and CDR2: SGHTA, FQGNSA. This CDR3 has 13 residues. V shed 5 bases and J 8 bases; nucleotides not matched to a gene: 8. The CDR3 DNA reads as TGTGCCAGCAGCGATACAGGGGTGGGCGGCTACACCTTC. It yields the protein CASSDTGVGGYTF.

V and J are TRBV19 and TRBJ1-4; D gene uncertain. The germline V gene encodes CDR1 LNHDA and CDR2 SQIVND (reference sequence). CDR3 length: 17 amino acids. V was clipped by 3 bases and J by 4 bases, with 18 bases between them. This chain's CDR3 is CASSIGSNSLNNEKLFF. The CDR3 DNA is TGTGCCAGTAGTATTGGGTCCAATAGCTTAAATAATGAAAAACTGTTTTTT. Based on the CDR3 plus reference TRBV19 and TRBJ1-4, the full variable domain is DGGITQSPKYLFRKEGQNVTLSCEQNLNHDAMYWYRQDPGQGLRLIYYSQIVNDFQKGDIAEGYSVSREKKESFPLTVTSAQKNPTAFYLCASSIGSNSLNNEKLFFGSGTQLSVL.

The V and J genes are TRBV19 and TRBJ1-1, with 10 bases lining up with TRBD1. The CDR3 extends over 16 amino acids. Germline CDR1 reads LNHDA; CDR2 reads SQIVND (reference sequence). The J segment lost 2 bases and the V segment lost 5 bases, leaving 8 bases of the junction unmatched. In DNA, the CDR3 is TGTGCCAGTAGTCCGGGGACAGGGGCAGATAACACTGAAGCTTTCTTT. Amino acid sequence: CASSPGTGADNTEAFF.

The count of this clone is one. The chain carries TRBV5-1 and TRBJ2-3, with a tentative D call TRBD1 (6 bases). The CDR3 spans 15 residues. V lost 2 bases and J 2 bases, leaving 12 bases between the germline ends. Germline CDR1 and CDR2: SGHRS and YFSETQ. CDR3 amino acids: CASSFTGTPTDTQYF. CDR3 bases: TGCGCCAGCAGCTTCACCGGGACACCCACAGATACGCAGTATTTT. The full variable domain, with the rest looked up from reference TRBV5-1 and TRBJ2-3, is KAGVTQTPRYLIKTRGQQVTLSCSPISGHRSVSWYQQTPGQGLQFLFEYFSETQRNKGNFPGRFSGRQFSNSRSEMNVSTLELGDSALYLCASSFTGTPTDTQYFGPGTRLTVL.

This chain links TRBV11-2 with TRBJ2-2; D unclear. V gave up 1 base and J gave up 0 bases, with 9 bases separating them. The CDR3 spans 16 residues. The V gene's germline CDR1 is SGHAT and CDR2 FQNNGV. The chain's CDR3 is CASSLGVVSNTGELFF. The CDR3, as DNA: TGTGCCAGCAGCTTAGGCGTCGTATCGAACACCGGGGAGCTGTTTTTT.

V and J are TRBV30 and TRBJ2-1; 8 nucleotides align to TRBD2. The germline gives CDR1 GTSNPN, CDR2 SVGIG (reference sequence). The CDR3 runs to 15 residues. Losses at the gene ends were 4 bases for V and 4 bases for J; bases not matched to a gene: 9. The CDR3 DNA sequence: TGTGCCTGGACCCCGGGAAGCGGGAGATACAATGAGCAGTTCTTC. Translated, it gives CAWTPGSGRYNEQFF. Together with reference TRBV30 and TRBJ2-1, the CDR3 gives the full variable domain: SQTIHQWPATLVQPVGSPLSLECTVEGTSNPNLYWYRQAAGRGLQLLFYSVGIGQISSEVPQNLSASRPQDRQFILSSKKLLLSDSGFYLCAWTPGSGRYNEQFFGPGTRLTVL.

The chain is built from TRBV28 and TRBJ1-3; D unclear. CDR1 is MDHEN and CDR2 is SYDVKM in the germline V gene. Trimming removed 3 bases at V and 2 bases at J, with 8 bases between. CDR3 length: 14 residues. DNA for the CDR3: TGTGCCAGCAGTTTGGGGAGCCCTGGAAACACCATATATTTT. Translating gives CASSLGSPGNTIYF.

The V and J genes are TRBV7-3 and TRBJ2-7; 10 bases agree with TRBD1. V dropped 2 bases and J dropped 4; count of bases not matched to a gene: 5. The CDR3 is 15 amino acids. Germline assignment: CDR1 SGHTA and CDR2 FQGTGA. CDR3 sequence: CASSLSGTGVYEQYF. CDR3 in DNA: TGTGCCAGCAGCTTATCAGGGACAGGGGTGTACGAGCAGTACTTC.

This clone was seen a few times. The chain joins TRBV7-2 to TRBJ2-5, with 7 nucleotides matching TRBD1. V dropped 1 base and J dropped 5; count of bases not matched to a gene: 10. This CDR3 is 16 amino acids long. The germline V gene has CDR1 SGHTA and CDR2 FQGNSA. CDR3 amino acids: CASSLVGTASRETQYF. Written as DNA, the CDR3 is TGTGCCAGCAGCTTAGTAGGGACAGCCTCCAGGGAGACCCAGTACTTC. Complete variable domain (other parts from reference TRBV7-2 and TRBJ2-5): GAGVSQSPSNKVTEKGKDVELRCDPISGHTALYWYRQSLGQGLEFLIYFQGNSAPDKSGLPSDRFSAERTGGSVSTLTIQRTQQEDSAVYLCASSLVGTASRETQYFGPGTRLLVL.

The chain employs TRBV15 and TRBJ2-5, with 8 bases identical to TRBD2. The ends lost 2 bases at V and 5 bases at J; junction bases unmatched: 10. Germline V CDR1 and CDR2: LNHNV, YYDKDF (reference sequence). CDR3 length equals 16 residues. CDR3 coding DNA: TGTGCCACCAGCAGAACTTTCGGACTAGCTGTGGAGACCCAGTACTTC. Protein: CATSRTFGLAVETQYF.

This chain connects TRBV7-2 to TRBJ2-1, with 12 bases fitting TRBD2. Germline V gene lookup returns CDR1 SGHTA and CDR2 FQGNSA. With 0 bases clipped from V and 5 bases from J, the junction kept 5 bases outside the gene matches. The CDR3 covers 17 residues. The CDR3 region is CASSLARLAGENNEQFF. CDR3 nucleotide sequence: TGTGCCAGCAGCTTAGCCCGACTAGCGGGGGAAAACAATGAGCAGTTCTTC.

The V and J genes are TRBV12-5 and TRBJ2-3, with D perhaps matching TRBD2 (6 bases). Germline V CDR1 and CDR2: LGHNT, FRNRAP. The CDR3 covers 14 residues. V lost 4 bases, J lost 5 bases, and 13 bases lay in between. The CDR3 DNA sequence: TGTGCTAGTGGTTCCGCCAGACTAGGAGATACGCAGTATTTT. Residues: CASGSARLGDTQYF. Looking up the rest from reference TRBV12-5 and TRBJ2-3 gives the full variable domain: DARVTQTPRHKVTEMGQEVTMRCQPILGHNTVFWYRQTMMQGLELLAYFRNRAPLDDSGMPKDRFSAEMPDATLATLKIQPSEPRDSAVYFCASGSARLGDTQYFGPGTRLTVL.

The CDR3 DNA reads TGTGCCAGCAGCCCTGTGGGAGGGGCCTATGGCTACACCTTC. Encoded protein: CASSPVGGAYGYTF. The chain is built from TRBV5-6 and TRBJ1-2, with D possibly TRBD1 on 5 matching bases. The CDR3 is 14 residues long. CDR1 and CDR2 (germline): SGHDT, YYEEEE. V was clipped by 4 bases and J by 4 bases, with 14 bases between them. The complete variable domain, with remaining parts taken from reference TRBV5-6 and TRBJ1-2, reads DAGVTQSPTHLIKTRGQQVTLRCSPKSGHDTVSWYQQALGQGPQFIFQYYEEEERQRGNFPDRFSGHQFPNYSSELNVNALLLGDSALYLCASSPVGGAYGYTFGSGTRLTVV.

This chain connects TRBV9 to TRBJ2-3; possible D gene TRBD2, 5 bases. With 0 bases removed from V and 2 bases from J, the gap between germline ends came to 13 bases. The CDR3 totals 16 residues. CDR1 is SGDLS and CDR2 is YYNGEE in the germline V gene. In DNA form, the CDR3 reads TGTGCCAGCAGCGTAGGGGTTGGCGGGTTCACAGATACGCAGTATTTT. This encodes CASSVGVGGFTDTQYF.

The chain has TRBV5-4 and TRBJ2-7, with 8 nucleotides matching TRBD1. V shed 3 bases, J shed 4 bases, and the junction held 6 bases outside the gene matches. The CDR3 runs 14 residues. The germline gives CDR1 SGHNT, CDR2 YYREEE (reference sequence). CDR3: CASSSPGGAYEQYF. Here the CDR3 DNA reads TGTGCCAGCAGCTCACCAGGGGGCGCATACGAGCAGTACTTC.

This clone was counted only a few times. The chain combines TRBV18 with TRBJ1-1, with D tentatively TRBD1 (5 bases). Germline V gives CDR1 KGHSH, CDR2 LQKENI. The CDR3 length is 14 residues. Trimming pared 3 bases from V and 2 bases from J, leaving 10 bases between. CDR3 protein: CASSPRQQNTEAFF. For the CDR3, the DNA is TGTGCCAGCTCACCGAGACAGCAAAACACTGAAGCTTTCTTT.

The V and J genes are TRBV5-8 and TRBJ2-7; D may be TRBD1 (5 bases). Germline V gives CDR1 SGHTS, CDR2 YDEGEE. With 1 base removed from V and 4 bases from J, the gap between germline ends came to 6 bases. This CDR3 contains 12 residues. Here the CDR3 DNA reads TGTGCCAGCAGCTTGAACAGGTACGAGCAGTACTTC. Protein: CASSLNRYEQYF.

The chain combines TRBV10-1 with TRBJ2-1; 10 nucleotides match TRBD2. The germline CDR1 and CDR2 sequences are WNHNN and SYGVQD (reference sequence). The CDR3 spans 15 residues. V trimming: 3 bases; J trimming: 5 bases; junction bases outside the gene matches: 4. CDR3 in amino acids: CASSDASGGDNEQFF. Written as DNA, the CDR3 is TGCGCCAGCAGTGACGCTAGCGGGGGAGACAATGAGCAGTTCTTC.

In its sample, this clone was seen once. Other DNA variants within this sample encode the same CDR3. The chain links TRBV20-1 to TRBJ1-2; weak D call: TRBD1 (6 bases). The V gene's germline CDR1 is DFQATT and CDR2 SNEGSKA (reference sequence). The CDR3 covers 11 residues. With 6 bases removed from V and 3 bases from J, the gap between germline ends came to 8 bases. For the CDR3, the DNA is TGCAGTGCGACAGGTGACTATGGCTACACCTTC. The encoded protein is CSATGDYGYTF.

The chain carries TRBV7-9 and TRBJ2-5; TRBD2 agrees at 11 bases. Germline CDR1 reads SEHNR; CDR2 reads FQNEAQ (reference sequence). The CDR3 runs 16 residues. V was clipped by 4 bases and J by 1 base; unmatched bases: 5. Written as DNA, the CDR3 is TGTGCCAGCAGCTCCGGGACTAGCGGAACCCAAGAGACCCAGTACTTC. Its translation: CASSSGTSGTQETQYF.

This chain connects TRBV7-2 to TRBJ1-1, with 9 positions matching TRBD1. V trimming: 5 bases; J trimming: 4 bases; junction bases outside the gene matches: 5. Germline-derived CDR1 and CDR2 are SGHTA and FQGNSA. This CDR3 has 14 residues. CDR3 in amino acids: CASSTDRGGTEAFF. The DNA for the CDR3 is TGTGCCAGCAGCACGGACAGGGGAGGCACTGAAGCTTTCTTT. Full variable domain (remainder filled in from reference TRBV7-2 and TRBJ1-1): GAGVSQSPSNKVTEKGKDVELRCDPISGHTALYWYRQSLGQGLEFLIYFQGNSAPDKSGLPSDRFSAERTGGSVSTLTIQRTQQEDSAVYLCASSTDRGGTEAFFGQGTRLTVV.

The rearrangement joins TRBV11-2 to TRBJ2-5; 11 positions match TRBD2. This CDR3 contains 16 residues. Germline V CDR1 and CDR2: SGHAT, FQNNGV. V shed 1 base and J 5 bases; nucleotides not matched to a gene: 6. The CDR3, as DNA: TGTGCCAGCAGCTTAGGTAGCGGGGGGGCTAGGGAGACCCAGTACTTC. This encodes CASSLGSGGARETQYF. Variable domain in full (rest from reference TRBV11-2 and TRBJ2-5): EAGVAQSPRYKIIEKRQSVAFWCNPISGHATLYWYQQILGQGPKLLIQFQNNGVVDDSQLPKDRFSAERLKGVDSTLKIQPAKLEDSAVYLCASSLGSGGARETQYFGPGTRLLVL.

The CDR3 nucleotides read TGTGCCAGCAGCTTAGATGGGTCGAGGGGGCCCAACTATGGCTACACCTTC. This codes for CASSLDGSRGPNYGYTF. The V gene is TRBV11-2, the J gene TRBJ1-2; 7 bases map to TRBD1. Germline trimming cut 0 bases from V and 2 bases from J; bases unmatched to any gene: 9. This CDR3 is built from 17 residues. In germline, CDR1 is SGHAT, CDR2 FQNNGV.

Worth noting for this clone: Other DNA sequences in this sample translate to the same CDR3. This rearrangement joins TRBV5-1 to TRBJ1-3, with D unclear. This CDR3 is built from 15 residues. Germline V CDR1 and CDR2: SGHRS, YFSETQ. V was shortened by 0 bases and J by 0 bases, with 7 bases between the two germline ends. This chain's CDR3 is CASSLARSSGNTIYF. The CDR3 DNA follows: TGCGCCAGCAGCTTGGCCCGCAGCTCTGGAAACACCATATATTTT. Looking up the rest from reference TRBV5-1 and TRBJ1-3 gives the full variable domain: KAGVTQTPRYLIKTRGQQVTLSCSPISGHRSVSWYQQTPGQGLQFLFEYFSETQRNKGNFPGRFSGRQFSNSRSEMNVSTLELGDSALYLCASSLARSSGNTIYFGEGSWLTVV.

The V gene is TRBV20-1, the J gene TRBJ1-2, with D hard to call. The CDR3 totals 11 residues. V was cut by 7 bases and J by 6 bases, with 12 bases left in between. The germline V gene has CDR1 DFQATT and CDR2 SNEGSKA (reference sequence). The CDR3 sequence: CSESRVHGYTF. In DNA form, the CDR3 reads TGCAGTGAATCTCGGGTCCATGGCTACACCTTC.

V is TRBV19 and J is TRBJ2-7, with D possibly being TRBD1 (6 bases). V was clipped by 5 bases and J by 2 bases, with 13 bases between them. The CDR3 is 14 residues long. Per germline, CDR1 LNHDA and CDR2 SQIVND (reference sequence). The DNA for the CDR3 is TGTGCCAGTAGTCCCACAGGGTTACCCTACGAGCAGTACTTC. This sequence encodes CASSPTGLPYEQYF.

This clone was seen ten or more times. This chain uses TRBV6-2 or TRBV6-3 with TRBJ1-2, with TRBD1 identical over 9 bases. Germline V gene data show CDR1 as MNHEY and CDR2 as SVGEGT. The junction had 2 bases not matched to a gene; V was cut back by 4 bases and J by 5 bases. The CDR3 is 13 residues long. The DNA for the CDR3 is TGTGCCAGCAGTTTGGACAGGGGTTATGGCTACACCTTC. It is translated as CASSLDRGYGYTF.